This TCR beta chain was sequenced for a study of vaccination and CD4 T cells after COVID-19. Looking at the study overall: Six male and four female convalescents took part, two of them Hispanic.

Treatment in this sample: roughly 10-day PBMC culture with coronavirus spike peptide pools or control peptides (ViraFEST assay). Under the ViraFEST approach, antigen-specific T cells were expanded with peptide pools and TCRs subsequently sequenced. Notes on the study in general: The authors identified 304 of 307 vaccine-specific clones in convalescent patients as spike mono-reactive.

On this clonotype: No antigen is known for it.

The CDR3 is 14 amino acids. CDR1 and CDR2 (germline): KGHSH, LQKENI. V lost 3 bases to trimming and J lost 3 bases, with 11 bases between them. The Oncomine TCR Beta short-read assay was what sequenced the DNA obtained from cultured CD4+ T cells. From the PCR reads, TCRdb called clonotypes with MiXCR, one entry per CDR3 protein. This table holds some 14,000 distinct CDR3 sequences, 55% to 80% found once. This chain joins TRBV18 and TRBJ1-1; possibly TRBD1 for D (6 bases). The sample consisted of CD4+ T cells from blood, cultured in vitro. This TCR derives from a human donor who had recovered from COVID-19. The CDR3 DNA reads TGTGCCAGCTCACCTAACGAGGGGGACACTGAAGCTTTCTTT. This sequence encodes CASSPNEGDTEAFF.